This T cell receptor (beta chain) was identified during a study of blood T cell repertoires in COVID-19 (TCRdb year 2020). Background for the entire study: The collaborator samples originated in the United States, Italy and Spain and spanned the acute and convalescent phases of COVID-19. Where available, HLA class I and class II types were taken from metadata supplied by the sample provider and were not determined by assay-based typing. A de-identified subject ID, COVID-19 status, age in years and sex were almost always included in the sample metadata. The repertoires were released in a freely available public database intended as a resource for research on the immune response to SARS-CoV-2. The samples were drawn from two sources: the first 160 participants of the ongoing ImmuneRACE study, and 1,000 to 1,500 subjects contributed by 6 global collaborators. Subjects who had been exposed to COVID-19, were actively infected with it, or had recovered from it provided the deeply sampled blood TCRbeta repertoires that made up the dataset. The prospective study material was composed of cDNA or gDNA derived from T cells, B-cell-depleted T cells, or PBMCs.

The immunoSEQ Assay, a bias-controlled multiplex PCR, was used to amplify TCRbeta CDR3 regions from genomic DNA. Turning to the authors' computational methods: The number of nucleated cells in each sample was estimated by amplification of reference gene primers within the assay. Sequence reads were collapsed and filtered to measure the absolute abundance of every unique TCRbeta CDR3 rearrangement. Productive Simpson clonality was computed per sample as the square root of Simpson's diversity index over productive rearrangements. In TCRdb, the immuneACCESS table is reduced to in-frame sequences with V and J assigned. These tables do not hold every clone; where another copy was compared, an unresolved V gene accounts for under half, and the others remain unexplained. V and J calls and clone size are given by that table; D and trimming were obtained from the DNA. The sample table holds around 150,000 clones, of which approximately 88% were seen once. The ten largest clonotypes hold 10% to 15% of the sample.

Taken from the germline V gene (reference sequence), the CDR1 and CDR2 loops are LGHDT and YNNKEL. The trim is 2 bases for V and 2 bases for J, with a gap of 7 bases between the germline ends. Including the terminal cysteine and phenylalanine, the CDR3 comprises 14 residues. Of the read, only the CDR3 DNA is kept; its 42 bases are in frame from base 1. What the work shows at the level of the full study, not this receptor alone: The amount of clinical and demographic metadata varied by source and participant and was provided uncurated.

Enrolling through a virtual design, the prospective study's participants ranged in age from about 18 to 89 years and lived across roughly 24 United States geographic areas. In the prospective study, participants were assigned to cohorts based on the clinical history participants reported in a screening survey and a study questionnaire. ImmuneRACE Cohort 3 recovered participants were defined by two consecutive negative NP/OP PCR tests, healthcare professional clearance, or symptom resolution. In the prospective study, mobile phlebotomists collected whole blood, serum and a nasopharyngeal or oropharyngeal swab from each participant. Participants in the prospective study had the option to provide additional blood draws and questionnaires over a roughly 2-month period. Blood samples from the prospective study were shipped frozen or at room temperature prior to DNA extraction. As regards this clone: Its recognized antigen is unknown. No qualities accompany the bases; no much larger clone lies one base away.

Input material: PBMCs or T cells enriched from blood (not recorded which). The chain uses TRBV3-1 (or the pseudogene TRBV3-2) and TRBJ1-3; matching of 5 bases hints at TRBD1 as the D gene. The origin of this receptor is a woman in her sixties who had recovered from COVID-19. The CDR3 reads as follows: CASSQMTAGNTIYF. The nucleotide sequence is given as TGTGCCAGCAGCCAAATGACAGCTGGAAACACCATATATTTT.